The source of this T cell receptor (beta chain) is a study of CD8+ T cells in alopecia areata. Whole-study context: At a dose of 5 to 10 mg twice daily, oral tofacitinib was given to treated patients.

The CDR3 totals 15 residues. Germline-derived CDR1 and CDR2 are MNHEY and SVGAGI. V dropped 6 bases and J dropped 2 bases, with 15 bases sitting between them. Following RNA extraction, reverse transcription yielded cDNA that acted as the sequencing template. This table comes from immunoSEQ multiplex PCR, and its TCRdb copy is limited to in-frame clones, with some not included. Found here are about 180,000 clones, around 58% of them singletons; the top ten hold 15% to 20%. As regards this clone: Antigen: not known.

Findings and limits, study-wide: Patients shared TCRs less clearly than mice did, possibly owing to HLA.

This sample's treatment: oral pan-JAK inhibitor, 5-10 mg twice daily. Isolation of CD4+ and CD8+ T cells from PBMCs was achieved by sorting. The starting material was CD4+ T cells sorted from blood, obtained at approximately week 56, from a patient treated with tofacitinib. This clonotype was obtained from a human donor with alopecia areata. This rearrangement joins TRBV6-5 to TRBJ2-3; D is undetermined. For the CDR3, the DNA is TGTGCCAGCAGGGAGCGCGGACGGCACACAGATACGCAGTATTTT. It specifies CASRERGRHTDTQYF.